This entry describes one T cell receptor (beta chain). The antigen is not known. The sample is drawn from a study of CD8 T cells in Susac syndrome. cDNA came from about 0.46 to 1 ug RNA primed by random hexamers. Multiplex immunoSEQ PCR targeted 54 Vbeta and 13 Jbeta TCR beta segments. MiXCR, run by TCRdb on the immunoSEQ multiplex PCR reads, gives a single entry per CDR3 protein. The sample holds some 47,000 distinct CDR3 sequences, 90% to 95% seen once. Study findings and constraints: It was acknowledged by the study that relatively few individuals were included in its TCR sequencing and HLA analysis.

The source is a human donor in good health. The specimen sequenced was CD8+ T cells from PBMCs.

In DNA, the CDR3 is TGCAGTGCTAGAAACCCTCACGGCCTACGACTAGCGGGAATCTACGAGCAGTACTTC. This sequence encodes CSARNPHGLRLAGIYEQYF. The chain has TRBV20-1 and TRBJ2-7; 11 nucleotides agree with TRBD2. Germline lookup yields CDR1 DFQATT and CDR2 SNEGSKA (reference sequence). The junction had 18 bases not matched to a gene; V was cut back by 2 bases and J by 3 bases. The CDR3 spans 19 residues.